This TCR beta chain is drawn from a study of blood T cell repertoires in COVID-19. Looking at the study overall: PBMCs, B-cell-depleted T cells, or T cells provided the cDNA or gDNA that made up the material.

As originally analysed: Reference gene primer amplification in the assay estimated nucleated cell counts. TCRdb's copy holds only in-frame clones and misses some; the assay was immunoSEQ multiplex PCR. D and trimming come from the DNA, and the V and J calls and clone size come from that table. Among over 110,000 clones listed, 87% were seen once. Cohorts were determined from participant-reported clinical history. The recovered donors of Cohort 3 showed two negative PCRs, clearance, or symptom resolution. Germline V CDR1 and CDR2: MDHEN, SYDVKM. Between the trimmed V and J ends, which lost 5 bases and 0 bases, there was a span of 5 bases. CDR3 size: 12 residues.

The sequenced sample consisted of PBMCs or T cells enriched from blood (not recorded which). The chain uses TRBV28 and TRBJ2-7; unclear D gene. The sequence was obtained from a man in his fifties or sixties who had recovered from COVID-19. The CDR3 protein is CASSLSSYEQYF. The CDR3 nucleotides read TGTGCCAGCAGTCTGAGCTCCTACGAGCAGTACTTC. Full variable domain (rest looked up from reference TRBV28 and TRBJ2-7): DVKVTQSSRYLVKRTGEKVFLECVQDMDHENMFWYRQDPGLGLRLIYFSYDVKMKEKGDIPEGYSVSREKKERFSLILESASTNQTSMYLCASSLSSYEQYFGPGTRLTVT.